Described below is a single T cell receptor (beta chain) sequence and its context. Per the study methods: Nucleated cell number was recorded as an estimate derived from reference gene primer amplification. The table came from immunoSEQ multiplex PCR; TCRdb's copy has only in-frame clones and leaves some out. V, J and clone size derive from that table, while D and trimming were established from the DNA sequence. This table holds about 83,000 clones, roughly 85% found once. V dropped 6 bases and J dropped 2; count of bases not matched to a gene: 4. CDR1 and CDR2 (germline): SGHNT, YYREEE (reference sequence). The CDR3 runs 13 residues. The sample originates from a study of blood T cell repertoires in COVID-19.

The chain employs TRBV5-4 and TRBJ2-7, with 8 bases lining up with TRBD1. This TCR came from a human donor in a cohort sampled during active COVID-19. Sequencing used peripheral blood. CDR3 residues: CASTRQGPYEQYF. CDR3 in DNA: TGTGCCAGCACCAGACAGGGGCCCTACGAGCAGTACTTC.